These 30 T cell receptor beta chains share one sample of origin, sequenced in a study of blood T cell repertoires in COVID-19. TCRdb's table, derived via immunoSEQ multiplex PCR, lists solely in-frame clones and lacks some. The table has over 150,000 clones, about 83% seen once. Material: peripheral blood. The receptors stem from an older woman with COVID-19, enrolled during active disease.

The rearrangement joins TRBV14 to TRBJ2-1, with no clear D. The V gene lost 4 bases and the J gene lost 4 bases, with 14 bases spanning the gap. Per germline, CDR1 SGHDN and CDR2 FVKESK. This CDR3 comprises 15 residues. The CDR3 DNA sequence: TGTGCCAGCAGCCGACTCCTAACCCCGTACAATGAGCAGTTCTTC. This encodes CASSRLLTPYNEQFF.

This chain joins TRBV7-2 and TRBJ2-2; 11 nucleotides line up with TRBD2. The CDR3 sequence is 15 residues long. The germline CDR1 and CDR2 sequences are SGHTA and FQGNSA. The junction had 1 base not matched to a gene; V was cut back by 4 bases and J by 3 bases. The CDR3 DNA reads as TGTGCCAGCAGCTCACTAGCGGGGGACACCGGGGAGCTGTTTTTT. Translated, it gives CASSSLAGDTGELFF.

The chain links TRBV19 to TRBJ2-5, with D perhaps matching TRBD2 (6 bases). This CDR3 spans 11 amino acids. The germline V gene encodes CDR1 LNHDA and CDR2 SQIVND (reference sequence). Trimming took off 6 bases at V and 6 bases at J, with 8 bases between the two ends. CDR3 DNA sequence: TGTGCCAGTAGGGCGGGGCAGACCCAGTACTTC. This sequence encodes CASRAGQTQYF.

The rearrangement joins TRBV15 to TRBJ2-7; D unresolved. Between the trimmed V and J ends, which lost 0 bases and 3 bases, there was a span of 9 bases. This CDR3 has 14 amino acids. Germline lookup yields CDR1 LNHNV and CDR2 YYDKDF (reference sequence). In DNA, the CDR3 is TGTGCCACCAGCAGAGATCGTTTACACTACGAGCAGTACTTC. It specifies CATSRDRLHYEQYF. The whole variable domain, remainder taken from reference TRBV15 and TRBJ2-7, is DAMVIQNPRYQVTQFGKPVTLSCSQTLNHNVMYWYQQKSSQAPKLLFHYYDKDFNNEADTPDNFQSRRPNTSFCFLDIRSPGLGDTAMYLCATSRDRLHYEQYFGPGTRLTVT.

The table lists this clone with a few counts. This chain links TRBV27 with TRBJ1-2; 8 bases align to TRBD1. CDR1 is MNHEY, CDR2 SMNVEV, per germline (reference sequence). The trim removed 4 bases at V and 8 bases at J, leaving 9 bases unmatched. The CDR3 totals 14 residues. The CDR3: CASSSFGRGLGYTF. The CDR3 nucleotides read TGTGCCAGCAGTTCCTTTGGCAGGGGGCTAGGCTACACCTTC.

The chain combines TRBV7-2 with TRBJ2-7, with 9 positions matching TRBD1. The CDR3 has 15 residues. Germline V CDR1 and CDR2: SGHTA, FQGNSA. The trim removed 5 bases at V and 3 bases at J, leaving 8 bases unmatched. DNA for the CDR3: TGTGCCAGCAGCGCCGGGACAGGGATGTTCTACGAGCAGTACTTC. Protein sequence: CASSAGTGMFYEQYF. Full variable domain (missing parts from reference TRBV7-2 and TRBJ2-7): GAGVSQSPSNKVTEKGKDVELRCDPISGHTALYWYRQSLGQGLEFLIYFQGNSAPDKSGLPSDRFSAERTGGSVSTLTIQRTQQEDSAVYLCASSAGTGMFYEQYFGPGTRLTVT.

This clone appeared a few times. The chain joins TRBV9 to TRBJ1-3; no clear D. The germline V gene has CDR1 SGDLS and CDR2 YYNGEE. V was shortened by 4 bases and J by 1 base, with 9 bases between the two germline ends. The CDR3 spans 14 residues. CDR3 nucleotides: TGTGCCAGCAGCCCCCAGACTTCTGGAAACACCATATATTTT. Its protein product is CASSPQTSGNTIYF.

V is TRBV7-3 and J is TRBJ2-3, with 9 bases identical to TRBD2. CDR3 size: 12 residues. Germline V CDR1 and CDR2: SGHTA, FQGTGA. The V segment lost 4 bases and the J segment 9 bases; nucleotides outside the gene matches: 2. CDR3 protein: CASSSGLATQYF. Written as DNA, the CDR3 is TGTGCCAGCAGCTCCGGACTAGCGACGCAGTATTTT.

This clone came up a few times. The chain employs TRBV12-5 and TRBJ1-2; 7 nucleotides line up with TRBD1. The CDR3 loop spans 14 amino acids. Trimming removed 5 bases from V and 5 bases from J; junction bases left unmatched: 8. Germline-derived CDR1 and CDR2 are LGHNT and FRNRAP. The CDR3 loop reads CASGGDRDLYGYTF. DNA for the CDR3: TGTGCTAGTGGTGGGGACAGAGACTTATATGGCTACACCTTC.

The chain is built from TRBV9 and TRBJ2-2; TRBD2 matches 11 bases. The V gene's germline CDR1 is SGDLS and CDR2 YYNGEE. The CDR3 contains 16 residues. V lost 0 bases, J lost 5 bases, and 3 bases stayed unmatched. Here the CDR3 reads CASSVGASGRTGELFF. Written as DNA, the CDR3 is TGTGCCAGCAGCGTAGGGGCTAGCGGGAGGACCGGGGAGCTGTTTTTT.

Only one count was recorded for this clone. The V call is TRBV14, the J call TRBJ1-1; 8 bases match TRBD1. The V gene's germline CDR1 is SGHDN and CDR2 FVKESK. This CDR3 has 16 residues. V gave up 4 bases and J gave up 1 base; unmatched junction bases: 8. CDR3 amino acids: CASSPSDRGANTEAFF. For the CDR3, the DNA is TGTGCCAGCAGCCCATCTGACAGGGGAGCGAACACTGAAGCTTTCTTT.

The chain is built from TRBV5-1 and TRBJ2-1; 7 bases agree with TRBD2. The ends lost 4 bases at V and 8 bases at J; junction bases unmatched: 12. This CDR3 contains 15 residues. The germline V gene has CDR1 SGHRS and CDR2 YFSETQ. The CDR3, as DNA: TGCGCCAGCAGCAGGGACGGGAGGCCCACCGATGAGCAGTTCTTC. This gives the protein CASSRDGRPTDEQFF.

This chain connects TRBV25-1 to TRBJ2-3; the match to TRBD1 covers 7 bases. CDR1 and CDR2 from the germline V gene are MGHDK and SYGVNS. CDR3 size: 15 residues. V lost 2 bases, J lost 4 bases, and 6 bases stayed unmatched. Written as DNA, the CDR3 is TGTGCCAGCAGTGAAGAAGACAGGGCCGCAGATACGCAGTATTTT. It yields the protein CASSEEDRAADTQYF. The whole variable domain, filled in from reference TRBV25-1 and TRBJ2-3, reads EADIYQTPRYLVIGTGKKITLECSQTMGHDKMYWYQQDPGMELHLIHYSYGVNSTEKGDLSSESTVSRIRTEHFPLTLESARPSHTSQYLCASSEEDRAADTQYFGPGTRLTVL.

The V gene is TRBV24-1, the J gene TRBJ2-2, with 7 bases aligning to TRBD2. CDR1 is KGHDR and CDR2 is SFDVKD in the germline V gene. V shed 1 base, J shed 7 bases, and the junction held 5 bases outside the gene matches. The CDR3 totals 15 residues. The CDR3 DNA is TGTGCCACCAGTGATTTAGCGGGAATCGACGGGGAGCTGTTTTTT. Translating it yields CATSDLAGIDGELFF.

The genes are TRBV10-3 and TRBJ2-7, with 7 nucleotides matching TRBD1. Germline V gene data show CDR1 as ENHRY and CDR2 as SYGVKD. The V and J ends lost 4 bases and 0 bases, in that order; junction bases with no gene match: 6. The CDR3 runs 15 residues. CDR3 coding DNA: TGTGCCATCAGTGGGGACAGATCAGACTCCTACGAGCAGTACTTC. Protein sequence: CAISGDRSDSYEQYF.

The rearrangement joins TRBV5-6 to TRBJ1-6; D is undetermined. The CDR3 is 14 residues long. CDR1 is SGHDT, CDR2 YYEEEE, per germline. V gave up 0 bases and J gave up 7 bases, with 8 bases separating them. The CDR3 loop reads CASSLVVENSPLHF. The CDR3 DNA sequence: TGTGCCAGCAGCTTGGTGGTTGAGAATTCACCCCTCCACTTT. Filled out from reference TRBV5-6 and TRBJ1-6, the complete variable domain reads DAGVTQSPTHLIKTRGQQVTLRCSPKSGHDTVSWYQQALGQGPQFIFQYYEEEERQRGNFPDRFSGHQFPNYSSELNVNALLLGDSALYLCASSLVVENSPLHFGNGTRLTVT.

V and J are TRBV7-9 and TRBJ1-2, with D tentatively TRBD1 (6 bases). V was clipped by 3 bases and J by 6 bases, with 20 bases between them. Germline values: CDR1 SEHNR, CDR2 FQNEAQ (reference sequence). CDR3 length: 16 amino acids. CDR3 amino acids: CASSFSRMGAKDGYTF. CDR3 DNA: TGTGCCAGCAGCTTTTCCCGTATGGGGGCGAAGGATGGCTACACCTTC.

V and J are TRBV28 and TRBJ2-5, with TRBD2 matching over 12 bases. With 5 bases clipped from V and 4 bases from J, the junction kept 8 bases outside the gene matches. Germline CDR1 reads MDHEN; CDR2 reads SYDVKM. There are 16 residues in the CDR3. The CDR3 protein is CASSPGLAGSRETQYF. The CDR3, as DNA: TGTGCCAGCAGTCCTGGACTAGCGGGATCCCGAGAGACCCAGTACTTC.

The chain couples TRBV19 to TRBJ2-1, with 8 nucleotides matching TRBD2. J lost 5 bases, V lost 7 bases, and 13 bases had no gene match. The CDR3 spans 16 residues. Germline V lookup: CDR1 LNHDA, CDR2 SQIVND (reference sequence). CDR3 amino acids: CASTRRLGGRHNEQFF. CDR3 DNA sequence: TGTGCCAGTACCCGCAGATTGGGCGGGAGGCACAATGAGCAGTTCTTC.

The chain uses TRBV6-2 or TRBV6-3 and TRBJ2-7; 7 nucleotides match TRBD2. V shed 6 bases, J shed 5 bases, and the junction held 13 bases outside the gene matches. Germline V gene sequence: CDR1 MNHEY, CDR2 SVGEGT. This CDR3 is built from 15 residues. CDR3 protein: CASSRDYSSPHEQYF. In DNA form, the CDR3 reads TGTGCCAGCAGCCGGGACTATTCCAGCCCCCACGAGCAGTACTTC.

This chain uses TRBV7-2 with TRBJ2-2; unclear D gene. CDR3 length equals 16 residues. V gave up 5 bases and J gave up 3 bases, with 16 bases separating them. CDR1 and CDR2 from the germline V gene are SGHTA and FQGNSA. The CDR3 DNA reads TGTGCCAGCAGCCCTCGTAGCCCGGCGGACACCGGGGAGCTGTTTTTT. Its protein product is CASSPRSPADTGELFF.

This clone was counted a single time. The chain employs TRBV28 and TRBJ2-1; tentatively, D is TRBD2 (6 bases). V dropped 1 base and J dropped 9 bases, with 7 bases sitting between them. Looked up from germline, CDR1 is MDHEN and CDR2 is SYDVKM. This CDR3 has 12 residues. CDR3 nucleotides: TGTGCCAGCAGTTTATCGCGGGGTGAGCAGTTCTTC. Encoded protein: CASSLSRGEQFF.

The J gene is TRBJ2-3, the V gene TRBV19; the D gene is possibly TRBD1 (5 bases). The CDR3 has 11 amino acids. Trimming removed 5 bases at V and 11 bases at J, with 11 bases between. Germline V gene data show CDR1 as LNHDA and CDR2 as SQIVND (reference sequence). CDR3 DNA: TGTGCCAGTAGTTCGACAGTCGTGCAGTATTTT. It translates to CASSSTVVQYF.

The chain is built from TRBV2 and TRBJ2-2; 9 bases align to TRBD1. This CDR3 has 14 amino acids. Germline-derived CDR1 and CDR2 are SNHLY and FYNNEI. After removal of 7 bases from V and 7 bases from J, the junction contained 7 bases not matched to a gene. The CDR3 coding sequence is TGTGCCAGCATCTCGGACAGGGGTGGCGGGGAGCTGTTTTTT. It encodes CASISDRGGGELFF.

The chain employs TRBV5-8 and TRBJ2-5; 8 bases line up with TRBD2. There are 13 residues in the CDR3. The V gene's germline CDR1 is SGHTS and CDR2 YDEGEE. Trimming cost V 6 bases and J 0 bases; bases outside gene matches: 1. The CDR3 sequence is CASKLADQETQYF. The CDR3 coding sequence is TGTGCCAGCAAACTAGCGGACCAAGAGACCCAGTACTTC.

The chain is built from TRBV4-3 and TRBJ1-6, with D hard to call. V lost 4 bases and J lost 8, with 9 bases in between. Germline V gene lookup returns CDR1 LGHNA and CDR2 YSLEER. CDR3 length: 13 residues. In DNA form, the CDR3 reads TGCGCCAGCAGCCGGGCGGGCCATTCACCCCTCCACTTT. Its translation: CASSRAGHSPLHF.

The CDR3 bases are TGTGCCAGCAATTCCAAGGGAGGCACCGGGGAGCTGTTTTTT. Protein product: CASNSKGGTGELFF. The rearrangement uses TRBV3-1 (or the pseudogene TRBV3-2) and TRBJ2-2; D is possibly TRBD2 (6 bases). Germline CDR1 LGHDT, CDR2 YNNKEL (reference sequence). V gave up 7 bases and J gave up 4 bases, with 13 bases separating them. The CDR3 contains 14 residues.

This clone was counted between two and nine times. V usage is TRBV2 and J usage is TRBJ2-5; TRBD1 is a possible D gene (5 bases). The CDR3 is made up of 13 amino acids. CDR1 and CDR2 from the germline V gene are SNHLY and FYNNEI. V gave up 6 bases and J gave up 0 bases, with 8 bases separating them. CDR3: CASRRQYQETQYF. In DNA form, the CDR3 reads TGTGCCAGCAGAAGACAGTACCAAGAGACCCAGTACTTC.

The chain has TRBV5-1 and TRBJ2-7, with 7 positions matching TRBD1. After removal of 4 bases from V and 2 bases from J, the junction contained 6 bases not matched to a gene. CDR1 SGHRS and CDR2 YFSETQ come from the germline V gene. There are 14 residues in the CDR3. CDR3 in DNA: TGCGCCAGCAGCGTCTCGGGACAGACCTACGAGCAGTACTTC. This translates into CASSVSGQTYEQYF.

This chain joins TRBV9 and TRBJ1-1, with a tentative D call TRBD1 (5 bases). The germline CDR1 and CDR2 sequences are SGDLS and YYNGEE. This CDR3 is built from 15 residues. V was pared by 0 bases and J by 1 base, with 10 bases between. CDR3 coding DNA: TGTGCCAGCAGCGTAGGTCTTCAGGGGAACACTGAAGCTTTCTTT. Translated: CASSVGLQGNTEAFF.